This T cell receptor beta chain was obtained from a study of graft-versus-host responses after intestinal transplantation. For this clone: The antigen is unknown.

Germline V gene lookup returns CDR1 LNHDA and CDR2 SQIVND (reference sequence). The CDR3 sequence is 13 residues long. V dropped 8 bases and J dropped 1 base, with 9 bases sitting between them. Study-wide points: The recipient marrow held GvH clones, and some of them showed up first in ileum or blood. Early after transplant, HvG clones declined as circulating GvH clones peaked.

The protocol was immunoSEQ multiplex PCR, while the TCRdb copy is restricted to in-frame clones and leaves out a portion. This sample has roughly 3,800 clones; 75% to 90% occur once, and the top ten carry under 7.5%. Time point denoted: postoperative day 105 after intestinal transplantation (dayNNNN = postoperative day). Graft samples were processed, releasing intraepithelial and lamina propria lymphocytes. The chain joins TRBV19 to TRBJ1-5, with unresolved D. This sequence originates from a human patient who received an intestinal transplant, so some T cells may come from the graft donor. The input for sequencing was ileum tissue, taken 105 days after intestinal transplantation. CDR3 sequence (DNA): TGTGCCAGTGCCCGAGAAAGCAATCAGCCCCAGCATTTT. The encoded protein is CASARESNQPQHF.